This record covers a single T cell receptor beta chain. CDR1 and CDR2 (germline): SGHTA, FQGTGA. Trimming took off 0 bases at V and 6 bases at J, with 9 bases between the two ends. The length of the CDR3 is 13 residues. Sequencing was performed with immunoSEQ multiplex PCR; in TCRdb, only in-frame clones are kept and a portion is missing. The sample yields approximately 200,000 clones, 60% to 85% seen once. This specimen comes from a study of blood T cell repertoires in COVID-19. V gene TRBV7-3 combines with J gene TRBJ2-7; the D gene is possibly TRBD2 (6 bases). The sequencing sample was made of peripheral blood. This sequence originates from a man aged 55 to 70 with active or convalescent COVID-19. CDR3 residues: CASSLTGGGEQYF. CDR3 coding DNA: TGTGCCAGCAGCTTAACCGGGGGTGGCGAGCAGTACTTC. Supplemented by reference TRBV7-3 and TRBJ2-7, the full variable domain reads GAGVSQTPSNKVTEKGKYVELRCDPISGHTALYWYRQSLGQGPEFLIYFQGTGAADDSGLPNDRFFAVRPEGSVSTLKIQRTERGDSAVYLCASSLTGGGEQYFGPGTRLTVT.